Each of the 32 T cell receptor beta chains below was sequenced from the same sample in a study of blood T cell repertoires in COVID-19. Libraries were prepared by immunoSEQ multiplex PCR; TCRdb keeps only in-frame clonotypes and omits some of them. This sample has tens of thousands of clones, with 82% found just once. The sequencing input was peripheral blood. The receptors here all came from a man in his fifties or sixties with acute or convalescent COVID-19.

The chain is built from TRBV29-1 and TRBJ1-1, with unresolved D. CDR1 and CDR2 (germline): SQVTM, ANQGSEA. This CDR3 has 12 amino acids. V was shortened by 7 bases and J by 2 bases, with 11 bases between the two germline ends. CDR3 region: CSGRQRNTEAFF. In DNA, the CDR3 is TGCAGCGGGAGGCAACGAAACACTGAAGCTTTCTTT.

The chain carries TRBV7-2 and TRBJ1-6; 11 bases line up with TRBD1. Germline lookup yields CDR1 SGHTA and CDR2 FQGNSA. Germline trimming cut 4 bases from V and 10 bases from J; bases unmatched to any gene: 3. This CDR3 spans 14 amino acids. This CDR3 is CASSSGQGASPLHF. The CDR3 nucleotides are TGTGCCAGCAGCTCCGGACAGGGGGCATCACCCCTCCACTTT.

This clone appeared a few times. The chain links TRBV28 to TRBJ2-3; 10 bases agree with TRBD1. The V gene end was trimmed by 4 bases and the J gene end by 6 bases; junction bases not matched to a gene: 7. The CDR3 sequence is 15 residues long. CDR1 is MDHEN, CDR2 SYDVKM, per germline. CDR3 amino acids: CASSSTGGAGDTQYF. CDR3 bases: TGTGCCAGCAGTTCGACAGGGGGCGCTGGGGATACGCAGTATTTT.

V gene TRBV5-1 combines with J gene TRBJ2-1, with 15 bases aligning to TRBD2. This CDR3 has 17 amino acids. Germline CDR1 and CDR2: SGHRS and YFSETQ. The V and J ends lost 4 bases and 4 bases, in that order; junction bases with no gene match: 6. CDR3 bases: TGCGCCAGCAGCCCACCCGGACTAGCGGGGGGGTACAATGAGCAGTTCTTC. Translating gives CASSPPGLAGGYNEQFF.

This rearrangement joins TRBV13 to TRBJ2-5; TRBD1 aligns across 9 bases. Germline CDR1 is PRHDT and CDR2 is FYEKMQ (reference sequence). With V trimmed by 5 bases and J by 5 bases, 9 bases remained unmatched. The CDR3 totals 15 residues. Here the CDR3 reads CASSKDRGMGETQYF. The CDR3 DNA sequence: TGTGCCAGCAGCAAGGACAGGGGAATGGGGGAGACCCAGTACTTC.

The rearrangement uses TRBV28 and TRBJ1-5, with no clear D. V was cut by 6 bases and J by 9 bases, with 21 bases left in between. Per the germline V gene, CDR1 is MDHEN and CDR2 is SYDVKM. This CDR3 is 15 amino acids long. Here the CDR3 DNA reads TGTGCCAGCAGACCTCCCCAACTTCCGCAACGGCCCCAGCATTTT. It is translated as CASRPPQLPQRPQHF.

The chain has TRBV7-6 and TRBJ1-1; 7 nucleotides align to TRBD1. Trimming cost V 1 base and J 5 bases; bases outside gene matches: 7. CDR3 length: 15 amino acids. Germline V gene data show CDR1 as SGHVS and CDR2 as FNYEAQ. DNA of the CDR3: TGTGCCAGCAGCTTAGGAGGGACAGTGGTAACTGAAGCTTTCTTT. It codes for CASSLGGTVVTEAFF.

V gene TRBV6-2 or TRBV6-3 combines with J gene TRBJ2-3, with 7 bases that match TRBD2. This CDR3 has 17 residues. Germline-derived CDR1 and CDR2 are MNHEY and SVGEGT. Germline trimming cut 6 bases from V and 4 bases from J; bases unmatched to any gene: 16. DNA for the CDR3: TGTGCCAGCAGCCCTTGGGGCGGGGGAGGGAGTGCAGATACGCAGTATTTT. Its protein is CASSPWGGGGSADTQYF.

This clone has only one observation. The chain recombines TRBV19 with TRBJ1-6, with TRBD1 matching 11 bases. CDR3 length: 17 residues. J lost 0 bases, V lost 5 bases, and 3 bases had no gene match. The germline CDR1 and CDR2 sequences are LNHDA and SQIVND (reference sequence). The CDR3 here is CASSGQGASSYNSPLHF. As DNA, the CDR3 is TGTGCCAGTAGTGGACAGGGGGCGAGCTCCTATAATTCACCCCTCCACTTT. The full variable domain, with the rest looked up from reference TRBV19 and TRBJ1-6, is DGGITQSPKYLFRKEGQNVTLSCEQNLNHDAMYWYRQDPGQGLRLIYYSQIVNDFQKGDIAEGYSVSREKKESFPLTVTSAQKNPTAFYLCASSGQGASSYNSPLHFGNGTRLTVT.

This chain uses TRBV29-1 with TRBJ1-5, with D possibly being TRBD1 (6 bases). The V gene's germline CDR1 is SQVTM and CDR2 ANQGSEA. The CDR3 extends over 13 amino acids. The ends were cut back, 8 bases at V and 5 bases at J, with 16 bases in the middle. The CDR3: CSFSQGRDQPQHF. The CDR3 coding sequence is TGCAGCTTCTCTCAGGGGCGGGATCAGCCCCAGCATTTT.

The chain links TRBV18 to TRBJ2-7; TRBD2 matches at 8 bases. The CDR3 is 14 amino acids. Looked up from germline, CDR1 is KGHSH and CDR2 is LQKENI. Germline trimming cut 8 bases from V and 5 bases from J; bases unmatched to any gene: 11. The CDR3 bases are TGTGCCAGCCGGAAGGGCGGGAGGAAGGACGAGCAGTACTTC. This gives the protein CASRKGGRKDEQYF.

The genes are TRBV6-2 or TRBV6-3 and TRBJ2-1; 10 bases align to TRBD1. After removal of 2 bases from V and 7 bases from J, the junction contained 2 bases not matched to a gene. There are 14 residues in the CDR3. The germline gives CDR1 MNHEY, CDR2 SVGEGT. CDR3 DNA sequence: TGTGCCAGCAGTTACCGGGGACAGGGGAATGAGCAGTTCTTC. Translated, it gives CASSYRGQGNEQFF.

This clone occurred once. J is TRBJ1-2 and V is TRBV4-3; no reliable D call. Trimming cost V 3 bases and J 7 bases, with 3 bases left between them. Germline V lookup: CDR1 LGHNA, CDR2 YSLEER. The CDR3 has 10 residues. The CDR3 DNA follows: TGCGCCAGCAGCCACAGTGGCTACACCTTC. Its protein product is CASSHSGYTF.

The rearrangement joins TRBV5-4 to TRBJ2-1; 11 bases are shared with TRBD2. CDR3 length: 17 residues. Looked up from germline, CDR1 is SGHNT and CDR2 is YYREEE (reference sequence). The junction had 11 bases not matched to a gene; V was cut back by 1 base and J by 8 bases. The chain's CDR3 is CASSLHPSGRIGDEQFF. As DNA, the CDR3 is TGTGCCAGCAGCTTGCATCCTAGCGGGAGGATAGGCGATGAGCAGTTCTTC.

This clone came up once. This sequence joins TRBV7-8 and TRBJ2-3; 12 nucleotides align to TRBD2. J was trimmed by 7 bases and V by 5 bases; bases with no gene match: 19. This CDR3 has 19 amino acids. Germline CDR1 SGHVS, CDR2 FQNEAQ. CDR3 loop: CASSPRLAGAPTRGNTQYF. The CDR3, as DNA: TGTGCCAGCAGCCCGAGACTAGCGGGGGCACCCACAAGGGGGAATACGCAGTATTTT.

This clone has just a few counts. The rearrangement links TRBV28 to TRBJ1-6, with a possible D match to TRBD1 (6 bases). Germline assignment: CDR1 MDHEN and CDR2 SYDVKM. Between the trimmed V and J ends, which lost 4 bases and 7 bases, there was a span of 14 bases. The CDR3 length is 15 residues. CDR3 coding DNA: TGTGCCAGCAGTTCTCAAACAGGGACCAATTCACCCCTCCACTTT. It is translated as CASSSQTGTNSPLHF.

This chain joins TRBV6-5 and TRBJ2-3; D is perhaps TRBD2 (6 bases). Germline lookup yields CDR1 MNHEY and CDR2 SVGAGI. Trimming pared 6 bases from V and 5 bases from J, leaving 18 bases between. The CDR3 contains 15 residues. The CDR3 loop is CASSPRDSRGDTQYF. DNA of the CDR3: TGTGCCAGCAGCCCCCGGGACTCCCGGGGAGATACGCAGTATTTT.

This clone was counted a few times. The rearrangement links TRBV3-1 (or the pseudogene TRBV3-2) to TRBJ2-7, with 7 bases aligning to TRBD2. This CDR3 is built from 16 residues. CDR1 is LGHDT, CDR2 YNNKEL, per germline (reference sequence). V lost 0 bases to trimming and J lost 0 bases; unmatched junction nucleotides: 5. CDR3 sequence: CASSQDPGRSSYEQYF. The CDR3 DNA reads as TGTGCCAGCAGCCAAGACCCCGGGAGGAGCTCCTACGAGCAGTACTTC.

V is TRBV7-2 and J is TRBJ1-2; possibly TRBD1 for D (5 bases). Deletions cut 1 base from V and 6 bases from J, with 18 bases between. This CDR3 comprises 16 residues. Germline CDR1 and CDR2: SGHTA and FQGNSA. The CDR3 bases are TGTGCCAGCAGCTTAGGCGGGACTCAGGGATATCATGGCTACACCTTC. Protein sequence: CASSLGGTQGYHGYTF.

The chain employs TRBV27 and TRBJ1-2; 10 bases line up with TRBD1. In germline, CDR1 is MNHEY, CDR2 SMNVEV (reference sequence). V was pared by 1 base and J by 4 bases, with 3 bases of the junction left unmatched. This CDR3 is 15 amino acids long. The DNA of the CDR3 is TGTGCCAGCAGTTTATTCCGGACAGGGGGCTATGGCTACACCTTC. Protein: CASSLFRTGGYGYTF.

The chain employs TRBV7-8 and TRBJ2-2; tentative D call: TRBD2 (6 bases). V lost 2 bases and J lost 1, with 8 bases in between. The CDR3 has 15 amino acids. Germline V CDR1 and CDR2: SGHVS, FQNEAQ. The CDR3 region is CASSLRGVNTGELFF. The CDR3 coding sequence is TGTGCCAGCAGCTTACGCGGGGTGAACACCGGGGAGCTGTTTTTT.

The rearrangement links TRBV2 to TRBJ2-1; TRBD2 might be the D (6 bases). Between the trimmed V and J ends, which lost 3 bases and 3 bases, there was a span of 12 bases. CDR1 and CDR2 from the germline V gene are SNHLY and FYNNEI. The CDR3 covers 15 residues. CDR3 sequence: CASSDRELVYNEQFF. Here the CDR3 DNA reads TGTGCCAGCAGTGACCGGGAGCTGGTCTACAATGAGCAGTTCTTC.

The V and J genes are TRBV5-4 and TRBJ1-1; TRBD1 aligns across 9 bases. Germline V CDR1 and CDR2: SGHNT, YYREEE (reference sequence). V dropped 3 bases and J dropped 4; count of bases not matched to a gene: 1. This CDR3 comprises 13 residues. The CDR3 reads CASSWGQGTEAFF. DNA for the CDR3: TGTGCCAGCAGCTGGGGACAGGGCACTGAAGCTTTCTTT.

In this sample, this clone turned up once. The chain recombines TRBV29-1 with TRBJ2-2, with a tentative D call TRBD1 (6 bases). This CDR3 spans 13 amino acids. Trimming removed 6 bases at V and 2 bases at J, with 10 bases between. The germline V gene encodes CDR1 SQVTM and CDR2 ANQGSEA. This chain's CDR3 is CSVKGENTGELFF. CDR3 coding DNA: TGCAGCGTCAAGGGGGAAAACACCGGGGAGCTGTTTTTT.

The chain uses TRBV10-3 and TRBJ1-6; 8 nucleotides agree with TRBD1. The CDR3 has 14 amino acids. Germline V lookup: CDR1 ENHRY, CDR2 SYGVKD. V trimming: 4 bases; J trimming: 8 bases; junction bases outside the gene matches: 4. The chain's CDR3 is CAISVGQGDSPLHF. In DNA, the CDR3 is TGTGCCATCAGTGTCGGACAGGGTGATTCACCCCTCCACTTT.

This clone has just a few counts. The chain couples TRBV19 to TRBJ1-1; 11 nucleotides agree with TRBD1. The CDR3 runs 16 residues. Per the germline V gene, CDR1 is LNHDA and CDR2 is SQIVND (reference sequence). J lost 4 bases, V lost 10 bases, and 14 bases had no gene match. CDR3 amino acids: CATTSRDRGFVTEAFF. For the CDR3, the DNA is TGTGCCACCACCTCCAGGGACAGGGGGTTCGTCACTGAAGCTTTCTTT.

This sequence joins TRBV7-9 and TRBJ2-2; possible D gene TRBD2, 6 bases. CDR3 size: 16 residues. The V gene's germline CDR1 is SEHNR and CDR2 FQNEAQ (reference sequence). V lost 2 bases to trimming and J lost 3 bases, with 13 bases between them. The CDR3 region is CASSLFGGVDTGELFF. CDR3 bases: TGTGCCAGCAGCTTATTTGGAGGGGTGGACACCGGGGAGCTGTTTTTT.

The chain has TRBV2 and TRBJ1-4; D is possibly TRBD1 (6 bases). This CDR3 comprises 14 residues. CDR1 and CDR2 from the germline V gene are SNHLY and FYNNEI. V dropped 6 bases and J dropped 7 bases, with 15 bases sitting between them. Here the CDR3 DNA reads TGTGCCAGCAGGACGGGGGGGGCCCGTGAAAAACTGTTTTTT. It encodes CASRTGGAREKLFF.

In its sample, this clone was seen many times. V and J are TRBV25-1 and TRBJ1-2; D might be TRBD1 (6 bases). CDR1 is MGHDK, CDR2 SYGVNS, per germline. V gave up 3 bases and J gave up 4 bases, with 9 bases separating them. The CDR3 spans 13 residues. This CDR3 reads CASSDTGTYGYTF. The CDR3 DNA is TGTGCCAGCAGTGATACAGGGACCTATGGCTACACCTTC.

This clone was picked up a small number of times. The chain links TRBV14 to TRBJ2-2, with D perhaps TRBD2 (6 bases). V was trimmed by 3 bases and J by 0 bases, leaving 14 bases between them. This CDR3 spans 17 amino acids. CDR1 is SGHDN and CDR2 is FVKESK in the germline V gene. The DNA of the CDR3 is TGTGCCAGCAGCCAGGGACTTACCCCTTCGAACACCGGGGAGCTGTTTTTT. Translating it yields CASSQGLTPSNTGELFF.

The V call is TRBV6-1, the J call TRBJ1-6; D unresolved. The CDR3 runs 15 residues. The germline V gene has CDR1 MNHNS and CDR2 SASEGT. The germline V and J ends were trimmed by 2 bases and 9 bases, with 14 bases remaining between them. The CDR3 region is CASSESPFEGSPLHF. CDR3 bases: TGTGCCAGCAGTGAAAGTCCATTTGAGGGTTCACCCCTCCACTTT.

The CDR3 nucleotides are TGTGCCAGCAGATCAGCGGGAGGAGTAGGTGAGCAGTACTTC. It encodes CASRSAGGVGEQYF. The genes are TRBV27 and TRBJ2-7; 9 bases agree with TRBD2. CDR1 and CDR2 from the germline V gene are MNHEY and SMNVEV (reference sequence). The CDR3 covers 14 residues. V lost 6 bases, J lost 7 bases, and 10 bases stayed unmatched.